The clone carrying this TCR beta chain was seen more than once but under ten times. What it recognizes is unknown. TCRdb itself ran the 5' RACE reads through MiXCR, one entry per CDR3 protein. The table has some 840,000 distinct CDR3 sequences, around 11% seen once; the top ten hold roughly 0.51%. The data belong to a study of CD8 T cells in ankylosing spondylitis. Findings and caveats of the study: For ankylosing spondylitis blood, a TCR beta motif of seven to nine highly homologous variants appeared characteristic.

This CDR3 contains 13 residues. CDR1 SQVTM and CDR2 ANQGSEA come from the germline V gene. Germline trimming cut 4 bases from V and 4 bases from J; bases unmatched to any gene: 3. Material: blood, either unsorted or a sorted T cell fraction (not recorded which). V gene TRBV29-1 combines with J gene TRBJ2-1, with 8 bases that match TRBD2. This clonotype was obtained from a male donor with ankylosing spondylitis. CDR3 bases: TGCAGCGTTGCAGCGGGAGCATACAATGAGCAGTTCTTC. It is translated as CSVAAGAYNEQFF.